The 8 T cell receptor beta chains given below trace back to one sample, sequenced in a study of cytomegalovirus exposure and HLA in healthy donors. It was with 60 Vbeta and 13 Jbeta primers that the PCR ran. Sequencing used immunoSEQ multiplex PCR; TCRdb keeps in-frame clones, though not all of them. This listing includes approximately 130,000 clones. The sequenced sample consisted of PBMCs. The receptors here all came from a woman aged 55-69 years in good health and CMV-seronegative.

The V call is TRBV28, the J call TRBJ2-7, with 9 bases lining up with TRBD2. The germline V gene encodes CDR1 MDHEN and CDR2 SYDVKM. Trimming removed 4 bases from V and 3 bases from J; junction bases left unmatched: 7. The CDR3 has 15 amino acids. CDR3 sequence reads: CASSSVAGANYEQYF. The CDR3 region has the DNA TGTGCCAGCAGTTCCGTAGCGGGGGCGAACTACGAGCAGTACTTC. Variable domain in full (rest from reference TRBV28 and TRBJ2-7): DVKVTQSSRYLVKRTGEKVFLECVQDMDHENMFWYRQDPGLGLRLIYFSYDVKMKEKGDIPEGYSVSREKKERFSLILESASTNQTSMYLCASSSVAGANYEQYFGPGTRLTVT.

The J gene is TRBJ1-2, the V gene TRBV5-1, with TRBD1 matching over 9 bases. This CDR3 has 20 residues. V trimming: 1 base; J trimming: 0 bases; junction bases outside the gene matches: 16. Germline V lookup: CDR1 SGHRS, CDR2 YFSETQ. The CDR3 region has the DNA TGCGCCAGCAGCTTGATCGGATCTCCGGGACAGGGCTCTACTAACTATGGCTACACCTTC. Translation: CASSLIGSPGQGSTNYGYTF.

The J gene is TRBJ1-2, the V gene TRBV30; 9 bases align to TRBD1. CDR3 length: 15 residues. The germline V gene encodes CDR1 GTSNPN and CDR2 SVGIG (reference sequence). V lost 1 base to trimming and J lost 1 base; unmatched junction nucleotides: 4. DNA for the CDR3: TGTGCCTGGAGTGCCGGGACAGGGATTAACTATGGCTACACCTTC. Amino acids: CAWSAGTGINYGYTF.

The chain links TRBV19 to TRBJ1-1, with D maybe TRBD1 (5 bases). Trimming pared 8 bases from V and 2 bases from J, leaving 12 bases between. Germline V gives CDR1 LNHDA, CDR2 SQIVND (reference sequence). The length of the CDR3 is 13 residues. The CDR3 DNA reads TGTGCCAGTTCCTATGGGGCCAACACTGAAGCTTTCTTT. Amino acids: CASSYGANTEAFF. The full variable domain, its missing parts supplied by reference TRBV19 and TRBJ1-1, is DGGITQSPKYLFRKEGQNVTLSCEQNLNHDAMYWYRQDPGQGLRLIYYSQIVNDFQKGDIAEGYSVSREKKESFPLTVTSAQKNPTAFYLCASSYGANTEAFFGQGTRLTVV.

The genes are TRBV5-8 and TRBJ2-5, with 15 bases aligning to TRBD2. Trimming at V came to 1 base and at J to 12 bases, leaving 4 bases not matched to a gene. The CDR3 consists of 14 residues. Germline CDR1 is SGHTS and CDR2 is YDEGEE. As DNA, the CDR3 is TGTGCCAGCAGCTTGCATGGGACTAGCGGGGGGAAGTACTTC. It translates to CASSLHGTSGGKYF.

J is TRBJ1-3 and V is TRBV30, with 7 bases fitting TRBD1. Trimming cost V 2 bases and J 4 bases; bases outside gene matches: 5. The germline CDR1 and CDR2 sequences are GTSNPN and SVGIG (reference sequence). The CDR3 has 14 residues. The CDR3 region has the DNA TGTGCCTGGAGTAGACAGGGAAAAGGAAACACCATATATTTT. This encodes CAWSRQGKGNTIYF. Full variable domain (remainder filled in from reference TRBV30 and TRBJ1-3): SQTIHQWPATLVQPVGSPLSLECTVEGTSNPNLYWYRQAAGRGLQLLFYSVGIGQISSEVPQNLSASRPQDRQFILSSKKLLLSDSGFYLCAWSRQGKGNTIYFGEGSWLTVV.

The rearrangement uses TRBV9 and TRBJ2-2, with TRBD2 matching over 8 bases. V gave up 0 bases and J gave up 1 base; unmatched junction bases: 2. Germline CDR1 is SGDLS and CDR2 is YYNGEE. The CDR3 totals 16 residues. The CDR3: CASSVAGGENTGELFF. DNA for the CDR3: TGTGCCAGCAGCGTAGCGGGGGGGGAGAACACCGGGGAGCTGTTTTTT.

The V and J genes are TRBV15 and TRBJ1-4; 9 bases are shared with TRBD1. CDR3 length equals 15 residues. Germline V lookup: CDR1 LNHNV, CDR2 YYDKDF (reference sequence). After removal of 0 bases from V and 12 bases from J, the junction contained 8 bases not matched to a gene. The CDR3 DNA reads TGTGCCACCAGCAGAGACGGGACAGGGCTTTGGGAACTGTTTTTT. As protein: CATSRDGTGLWELFF.